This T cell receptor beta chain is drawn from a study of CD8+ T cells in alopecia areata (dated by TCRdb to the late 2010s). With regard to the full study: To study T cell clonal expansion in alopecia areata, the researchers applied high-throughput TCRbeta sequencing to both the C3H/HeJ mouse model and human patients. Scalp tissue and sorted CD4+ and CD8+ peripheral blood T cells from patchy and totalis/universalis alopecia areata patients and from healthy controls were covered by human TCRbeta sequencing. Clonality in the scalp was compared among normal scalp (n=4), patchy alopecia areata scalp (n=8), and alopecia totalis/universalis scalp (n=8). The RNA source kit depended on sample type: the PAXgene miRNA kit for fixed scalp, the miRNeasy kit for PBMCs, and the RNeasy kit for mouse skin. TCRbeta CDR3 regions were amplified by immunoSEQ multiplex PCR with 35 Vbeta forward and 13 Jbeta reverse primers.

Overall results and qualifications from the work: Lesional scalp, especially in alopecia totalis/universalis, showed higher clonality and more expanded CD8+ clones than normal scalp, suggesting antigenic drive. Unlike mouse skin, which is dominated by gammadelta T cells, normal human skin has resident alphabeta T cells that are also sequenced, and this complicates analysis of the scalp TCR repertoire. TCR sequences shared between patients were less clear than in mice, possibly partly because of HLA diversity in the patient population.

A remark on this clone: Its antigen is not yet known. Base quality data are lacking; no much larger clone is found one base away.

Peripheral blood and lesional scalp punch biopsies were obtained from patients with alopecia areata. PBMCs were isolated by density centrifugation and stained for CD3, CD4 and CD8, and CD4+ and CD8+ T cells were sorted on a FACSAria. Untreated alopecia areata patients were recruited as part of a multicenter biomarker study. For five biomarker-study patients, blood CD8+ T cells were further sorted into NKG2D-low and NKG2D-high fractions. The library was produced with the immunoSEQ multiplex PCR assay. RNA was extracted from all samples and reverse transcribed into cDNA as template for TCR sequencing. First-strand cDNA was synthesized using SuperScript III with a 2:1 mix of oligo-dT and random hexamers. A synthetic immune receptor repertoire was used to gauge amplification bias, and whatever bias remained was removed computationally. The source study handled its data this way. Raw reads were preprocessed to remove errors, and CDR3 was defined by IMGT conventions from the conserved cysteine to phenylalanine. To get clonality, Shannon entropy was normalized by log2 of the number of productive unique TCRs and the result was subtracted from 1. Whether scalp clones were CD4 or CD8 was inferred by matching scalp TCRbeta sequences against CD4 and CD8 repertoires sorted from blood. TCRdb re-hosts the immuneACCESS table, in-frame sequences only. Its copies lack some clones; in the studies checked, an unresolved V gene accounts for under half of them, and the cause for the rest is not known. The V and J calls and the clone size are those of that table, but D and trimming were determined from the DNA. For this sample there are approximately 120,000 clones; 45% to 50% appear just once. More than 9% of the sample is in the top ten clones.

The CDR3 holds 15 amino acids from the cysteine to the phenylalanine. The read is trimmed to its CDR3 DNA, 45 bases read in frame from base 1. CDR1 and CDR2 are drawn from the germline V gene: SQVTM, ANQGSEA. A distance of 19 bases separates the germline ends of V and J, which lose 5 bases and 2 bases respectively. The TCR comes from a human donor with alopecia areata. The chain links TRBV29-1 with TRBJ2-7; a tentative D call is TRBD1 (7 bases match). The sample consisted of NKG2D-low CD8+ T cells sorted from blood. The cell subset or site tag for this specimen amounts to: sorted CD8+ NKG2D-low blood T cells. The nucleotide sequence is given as TGCAGCGTTTATTGGAGGGGGCAGATTGCCTACGAGCAGTACTTC. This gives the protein CSVYWRGQIAYEQYF.